Presented here are 8 T cell receptor beta chains from one specimen sequenced in a study of tumor-infiltrating lymphocytes in oesophageal squamous cell carcinoma. From the PCR reads, TCRdb called clonotypes with MiXCR, one entry per CDR3 protein. The sample yields about 16,000 distinct CDR3 sequences, about 50% seen once. Material for sequencing was esophageal tumor tissue. These receptor sequences come from a male donor with esophageal squamous cell carcinoma.

The chain couples TRBV10-3 to TRBJ1-1; weak D call: TRBD1 (6 bases). Trimming left V 4 bases short and J 1 base short, with 7 bases between. The CDR3 is 13 amino acids. Germline V gene data show CDR1 as ENHRY and CDR2 as SYGVKD. The CDR3 here is CAISGQENTEAFF. CDR3 coding DNA: TGTGCCATCAGTGGACAGGAGAACACTGAAGCTTTCTTT.

The table lists this clonotype with a few counts. The rearrangement joins TRBV9 to TRBJ2-3; TRBD2 matches 7 bases. The DNA end lines up better with TRBJ2-1; the J call may be wrong. CDR1 is SGDLS, CDR2 YYNGEE, per germline. This CDR3 comprises 14 residues. CDR3 in DNA: TGTGCCAGCAGCACTAGCGACCTGGGGAATGAGCAGTTCTTC. Translation: CASSTSDLGNEQFF.

The CDR3 region has the DNA TGTGCCAGCAGTTACCTGCCCCGCGGGGGGCCGCAGTTCTTC. Its translation is CASSYLPRGGPQFF. The chain joins TRBV6-5 to TRBJ2-5; 8 nucleotides agree with TRBD2. The end of the DNA fits TRBJ2-1 better, so the J call may be wrong. Germline V gives CDR1 MNHEY, CDR2 SVGAGI. The CDR3 is made up of 14 amino acids.

This clonotype was seen many times. The rearrangement uses TRBV27 and TRBJ2-1; 8 bases are shared with TRBD1. Looked up from germline, CDR1 is MNHEY and CDR2 is SMNVEV (reference sequence). The CDR3 consists of 17 residues. J was trimmed by 5 bases and V by 5 bases; bases with no gene match: 14. The CDR3 DNA sequence: TGTGCCAGCAGTCTGGGGGACAGGCCGGGAATCAACAATGAGCAGTTCTTC. Amino acids: CASSLGDRPGINNEQFF.

This clonotype is medium-sized. The rearrangement uses TRBV7-9 and TRBJ2-5; tentatively, D is TRBD1 or TRBD2 (5 bases each). This CDR3 is built from 15 residues. In germline, CDR1 is SEHNR, CDR2 FQNEAQ (reference sequence). Trimming removed 4 bases from V and 0 bases from J, with 12 bases in between. The CDR3 DNA sequence: TGTGCCAGCAGCTATGGGGGAACGTACCAAGAGACCCAGTACTTC. Translated: CASSYGGTYQETQYF.

This clonotype appeared many times. V and J are TRBV6-1 and TRBJ2-7; D may be TRBD2 (5 bases). V lost 1 base, J lost 1 base, and 11 bases lay in between. CDR1 and CDR2 (germline): MNHNS, SASEGT. CDR3 size: 15 residues. CDR3 in amino acids: CASSEENGGSYEQYF. For the CDR3, the DNA is TGTGCCAGCAGTGAAGAAAACGGAGGATCCTACGAGCAGTACTTC.

The chain combines TRBV12-3 or TRBV12-4 with TRBJ2-1; D is unresolved. This CDR3 comprises 14 residues. V gave up 5 bases and J gave up 4 bases, with 12 bases separating them. The CDR3 DNA is TGTGCCAGCAGTCCGGTCTCCGTGTACAATGAGCAGTTCTTC. This codes for CASSPVSVYNEQFF.

This clonotype occurred a few times. The V gene is TRBV7-2, the J gene TRBJ2-7; the match to TRBD2 covers 8 bases. With the DNA end fitting TRBJ2-1 better, the J assignment may be wrong. This CDR3 contains 16 residues. Per the germline V gene, CDR1 is SGHTA and CDR2 is FQGNSA. The CDR3 spells CASSLAGPGLGGEQFF. CDR3 coding DNA: TGTGCCAGCAGCTTAGCGGGTCCGGGACTAGGAGGTGAGCAGTTCTTC.